The rows below give T cell receptor beta chains drawn from one sample of a study of T-cell reconstitution after alpha-beta-depleted transplantation in children. One entry per CDR3 protein results from TCRdb running MiXCR on the PCR reads. The sample shows roughly 500,000 distinct CDR3 sequences, approximately 32% of them seen only once. Sequenced material: PBMCs from the stem cell graft donor, taken from the stem cell graft. These receptors were collected from a human donor who donated a stem cell graft to a child with aplastic anemia. Each CDR3 is given with its conserved first and last residue. The D gene is left open where the match is weak. The size field is filled for only some rows; it gives once, few, many or a size class.

v_gene	d_gene	abundance	j_gene	CDR3nt	CDR3aa
TRBV12-3/TRBV12-4	-	few	TRBJ1-2	TGTGCCAGCAGTTTTGGGGGTTACACCGTGGGGGTCGTCGGTGGCTACACCTTC	CASSFGGYTVGVVGGYTF
TRBV5-1	TRBD1	once	TRBJ1-5	TGCGCCAGCAGCTTGCACGACAGGGGCGCGTTCCCCAATCAGCCCCAGCATTTT	CASSLHDRGAFPNQPQHF
TRBV29-1	-	few	TRBJ1-1	TGCAGCGTTTCCCTTTCCCTCAGGGAGAACACTGAAGCTTTCTTT	CSVSLSLRENTEAFF
TRBV3-1	TRBD2	-	TRBJ2-1	TGTGCCAGCAGCCAGCTAGCGGGGGACAATGAGCAGTTCTTC	CASSQLAGDNEQFF
TRBV6-5	-	few	TRBJ2-5	TGTGCCAGCAGTTATAGGACTGCCGGTGAGACCCAGTACTTC	CASSYRTAGETQYF
TRBV5-1	-	few	TRBJ1-3	TGCGCCAGCAGCTCCCAGACTTCCTACTCTGGAAACACCATATATTTT	CASSSQTSYSGNTIYF
TRBV12-3/TRBV12-4	-	-	TRBJ2-4	TGTGCCAGCAGTCAAGCGCGAGCCAAAAACATTCAGTACTTC	CASSQARAKNIQYF
TRBV7-2	TRBD2	-	TRBJ2-2	TGTGCCAGCAGCTCTACTAGCGGGGCTAACACCGGGGAGCTGTTTTTT	CASSSTSGANTGELFF
TRBV12-3/TRBV12-4	TRBD1	-	TRBJ1-1	TGTGCCAGCAGTTTCCGTACGGGCTTGCAGGGGGGGACTGAAGCTTTCTTT	CASSFRTGLQGGTEAFF
TRBV5-1	TRBD2	-	TRBJ2-1	TGCGCCAGCAGCGCTCTCGCGGGCCAAACTAGCGACAATGAGCAGTTCTTC	CASSALAGQTSDNEQFF
TRBV27	-	-	TRBJ2-7	TGTGCCAGCGCGGACAAGTCCTACGAGCAGTACTTC	CASADKSYEQYF
TRBV20-1	-	few	TRBJ1-1	TGCAGTGCAAACGCAGGGATTAACACTGAAGCTTTCTTT	CSANAGINTEAFF
TRBV12-3/TRBV12-4	-	few	TRBJ2-7	TGTGCCAGCAGTTTTGGGTGGGACGAGCAGTACTTC	CASSFGWDEQYF
TRBV28	TRBD2	-	TRBJ2-2	TGTGCCAGCAGTCTTCCCGGACTAGCGGGAGCAAACGGGGAGCTGTTTTTT	CASSLPGLAGANGELFF
TRBV5-1	TRBD1	-	TRBJ2-3	TGCGCCAGCAGCTCGACAGGGGTCGCAAATACGCAGTATTTT	CASSSTGVANTQYF
TRBV10-3	-	many	TRBJ2-3	TGTGCCATCAGCGGGACGAGCACAGATACGCAGTATTTT	CAISGTSTDTQYF
TRBV7-9	-	-	TRBJ1-2	TGTGCCAGCAATCTTCAAGGACACCTCTATGGCTACACCTTC	CASNLQGHLYGYTF
TRBV12-3/TRBV12-4	-	-	TRBJ2-1	TGTGCCAGCAGCCTGAAGGGGTATGAGCAGTTCTTC	CASSLKGYEQFF
TRBV2	-	once	TRBJ2-2	TGTGCCAGCAGTGAAAATTCAATTACCGGGGAGCTGTTTTTT	CASSENSITGELFF
TRBV7-9	TRBD2	-	TRBJ2-7	TGTGCCAGCAGCCGTAGCGGGAACTACGAGCAGTACTTC	CASSRSGNYEQYF
TRBV5-1	TRBD1	-	TRBJ1-1	TGCGCCAGCAGCCCGGGACAGATATCGGCCACTGAAGCTTTCTTT	CASSPGQISATEAFF
TRBV6-2/TRBV6-3	TRBD2	few	TRBJ2-7	TGTGCCAGCAGTATGACGGGAGGGCGCTCCTACGAGCAGTACTTC	CASSMTGGRSYEQYF